Here is one T cell receptor (beta chain) with its context. Its antigen is undetermined. This specimen comes from a study of shared clonotypes between healthy human individuals. Replicate PCRs for sorted subsets used around 200 ng DNA; this equaled tens of thousands of T cell genomes. Measured with immunoSEQ multiplex PCR; TCRdb has only the in-frame clones, and not every one. The profile shows hundreds of thousands of clones, roughly 96% of them singletons. The CDR3 length is 16 residues. Germline V gene data show CDR1 as MNHEY and CDR2 as SMNVEV (reference sequence). J was trimmed by 5 bases and V by 6 bases; bases with no gene match: 12. Naive CD8 cells were CD45RO-negative, positively selected for CCR7, excluding terminally differentiated effector memory CD45RA+ cells. Study results and caveats: It was expected that sequencing depth would affect clonotype sharing among donors. The authors sampled blood alone, and tissue repertoires likely differ. Relative to their counterparts shared across all four donors, non-shared clonotypes exhibited diminished generation probabilities.

The receptor was derived from a man aged 30-40 years in good health. The rearrangement joins TRBV27 to TRBJ2-3; 9 bases line up with TRBD2. The specimen sequenced was naive CD8+ T cells sorted from blood. CDR3 region: CASSPEASGILDTQYF. CDR3 DNA sequence: TGTGCCAGCAGCCCAGAAGCTAGCGGGATTCTAGATACGCAGTATTTT.